One and the same sample provided the 18 T cell receptor beta chains below, sequenced in a study of radiation and T cells in renal cell carcinoma (dated by TCRdb to 2020 to 2022). The time point label, read with the paper, signifies: baseline pretreatment blood. According to the study, the label for this sample's treatment or condition signals: 15 Gy SBRT to primary tumor, nephrectomy 4 weeks later. Libraries came from the immunoSEQ multiplex PCR assay. TCRdb retrieved this table from immuneACCESS and kept in-frame rearrangements only. Not all clones are present; in checked studies, unresolved V genes account for under half, and no reason is known for the remainder. This sample lists approximately 100,000 clones; approximately 86% were detected once. The ten largest clones capture roughly 8% of the sample. Sequencing used blood, obtained from a patient whose treatment included radiotherapy and nephrectomy. The receptors derive from a middle-aged man with renal cell carcinoma.

This chain connects TRBV7-6 to TRBJ2-5, with D unresolved. Germline CDR1 and CDR2: SGHVS and FNYEAQ. The length of the CDR3 is 12 residues. Trimming left V 2 bases short and J 4 bases short, with 5 bases between. CDR3 nucleotides: TGTGCCAGCAGCTTATCCGGAGAGACCCAGTACTTC. This encodes CASSLSGETQYF.

V is TRBV28 and J is TRBJ2-7; 9 nucleotides match TRBD2. The CDR3 spans 15 residues. With V trimmed by 1 base and J by 6 bases, 7 bases remained unmatched. The V gene's germline CDR1 is MDHEN and CDR2 SYDVKM. The CDR3 bases are TGTGCCAGCAGTTTATCCCCTAGCGGGAATGGCGAGCAGTACTTC. It yields the protein CASSLSPSGNGEQYF.

The V and J genes are TRBV7-2 and TRBJ2-7; the D is unclear. This CDR3 comprises 13 residues. V was shortened by 3 bases and J by 0 bases, with 6 bases between the two germline ends. Looked up from germline, CDR1 is SGHTA and CDR2 is FQGNSA. The DNA of the CDR3 is TGTGCCAGCAGCTTTGAGAGCTCCTACGAGCAGTACTTC. Translated: CASSFESSYEQYF.

The chain joins TRBV6-1 to TRBJ1-3; D possibly corresponds to TRBD1 (5 bases). V lost 7 bases and J lost 6, with 13 bases in between. The CDR3 contains 13 residues. Germline CDR1 MNHNS, CDR2 SASEGT. Here the CDR3 DNA reads TGTGCCAGCAAGCAGGGATGGGTAAACACCATATATTTT. This sequence encodes CASKQGWVNTIYF.

In its sample, this clone was seen once. The J gene is TRBJ1-3, the V gene TRBV28, with no clear D. V was pared by 3 bases and J by 3 bases, with 12 bases between. This CDR3 contains 15 residues. Germline lookup yields CDR1 MDHEN and CDR2 SYDVKM. CDR3 residues: CASSFLTGGGNTIYF. CDR3 nucleotides: TGTGCCAGCAGTTTTCTTACTGGTGGTGGAAACACCATATATTTT. Drawing the rest from reference TRBV28 and TRBJ1-3, the complete variable domain is DVKVTQSSRYLVKRTGEKVFLECVQDMDHENMFWYRQDPGLGLRLIYFSYDVKMKEKGDIPEGYSVSREKKERFSLILESASTNQTSMYLCASSFLTGGGNTIYFGEGSWLTVV.

The V gene is TRBV9, the J gene TRBJ2-7, with D uncertain. The CDR3 runs 14 residues. CDR1 SGDLS and CDR2 YYNGEE come from the germline V gene. The V end was cut by 4 bases, the J end by 0 bases, with 11 bases between. CDR3 DNA sequence: TGTGCCAGCAGCCAAAGTCAGAGCTCCTACGAGCAGTACTTC. Its translation: CASSQSQSSYEQYF.

The rearrangement uses TRBV7-2 and TRBJ1-3; no clear D gene. The V end lost 8 bases, the J end lost 0 bases, and 14 bases lay between the germline ends. The CDR3 has 15 residues. The germline V gene has CDR1 SGHTA and CDR2 FQGNSA. CDR3 sequence: CASAPGSYSGNTIYF. CDR3 coding DNA: TGTGCCAGCGCCCCTGGCAGTTACTCTGGAAACACCATATATTTT. Using reference TRBV7-2 and TRBJ1-3 for the parts outside the CDR3, the full variable domain is GAGVSQSPSNKVTEKGKDVELRCDPISGHTALYWYRQSLGQGLEFLIYFQGNSAPDKSGLPSDRFSAERTGGSVSTLTIQRTQQEDSAVYLCASAPGSYSGNTIYFGEGSWLTVV.

The V and J genes are TRBV28 and TRBJ2-3; D not certain. Trimming removed 2 bases from V and 7 bases from J, with 7 bases in between. The CDR3 consists of 12 residues. Germline loops: CDR1 MDHEN, CDR2 SYDVKM. The CDR3 sequence: CASSLSQHTQYF. In DNA form, the CDR3 reads TGTGCCAGCAGTTTAAGTCAGCATACGCAGTATTTT.

V is TRBV15 and J is TRBJ2-7, with D perhaps TRBD2 (5 bases). Germline assignment: CDR1 LNHNV and CDR2 YYDKDF (reference sequence). The CDR3 totals 13 residues. V was pared by 0 bases and J by 3 bases, with 6 bases between. CDR3 amino acids: CATSRDRGYEQYF. In DNA, the CDR3 is TGTGCCACCAGCAGAGATCGGGGCTACGAGCAGTACTTC.

This clone showed up just once. In nucleotides, the CDR3 is TGTGCCAGTAGTAGAATGAAAGACAGCCTCAATCAGCCCCAGCATTTT. Translation gives CASSRMKDSLNQPQHF. V and J are TRBV19 and TRBJ1-5; TRBD1 is a possible D gene (5 bases). Germline CDR1 reads LNHDA; CDR2 reads SQIVND (reference sequence). V lost 4 bases and J lost 3, with 16 bases in between. The CDR3 has 16 residues.

The rearrangement joins TRBV5-1 to TRBJ1-2; perhaps TRBD1 as D (6 bases). With 0 bases removed from V and 4 bases from J, the gap between germline ends came to 16 bases. Germline values: CDR1 SGHRS, CDR2 YFSETQ. This CDR3 contains 16 residues. CDR3 sequence (DNA): TGCGCCAGCAGCTTGGCCGGGGCAGGGGATGTCTATGGCTACACCTTC. Translating gives CASSLAGAGDVYGYTF. The whole variable domain, filled in from reference TRBV5-1 and TRBJ1-2, reads KAGVTQTPRYLIKTRGQQVTLSCSPISGHRSVSWYQQTPGQGLQFLFEYFSETQRNKGNFPGRFSGRQFSNSRSEMNVSTLELGDSALYLCASSLAGAGDVYGYTFGSGTRLTVV.

This rearrangement joins TRBV7-9 to TRBJ2-3; D is undetermined. CDR1 SEHNR and CDR2 FQNEAQ come from the germline V gene (reference sequence). V lost 2 bases and J 3 bases, leaving 15 bases between the germline ends. The CDR3 is made up of 16 amino acids. The CDR3 loop reads CASSLPPGRNTDTQYF. The CDR3 DNA is TGTGCCAGCAGCTTACCTCCTGGGCGGAATACAGATACGCAGTATTTT.

Note on this clone: A junction boundary mismatches the germline segment, possibly from a read error. The V and J genes are TRBV5-1 and TRBJ2-5; TRBD2 agrees at 11 bases. Germline lookup yields CDR1 SGHRS and CDR2 YFSETQ. This CDR3 spans 18 amino acids. CDR3 DNA: TGCGTCAGCAGCTTTGGTACTAGCGGGGGAGTGGGTCAAGAGACCCAGTACTTC. This sequence encodes CVSSFGTSGGVGQETQYF.

This rearrangement joins TRBV11-2 to TRBJ2-3; D gene unclear. V was cut by 5 bases and J by 1 base, with 7 bases left in between. The V gene's germline CDR1 is SGHAT and CDR2 FQNNGV. The CDR3 has 13 amino acids. CDR3 sequence: CASSLERTDTQYF. The CDR3 DNA follows: TGTGCCAGCAGCCTGGAGCGCACAGATACGCAGTATTTT. The full variable domain, rest sourced from reference TRBV11-2 and TRBJ2-3, is EAGVAQSPRYKIIEKRQSVAFWCNPISGHATLYWYQQILGQGPKLLIQFQNNGVVDDSQLPKDRFSAERLKGVDSTLKIQPAKLEDSAVYLCASSLERTDTQYFGPGTRLTVL.

The rearrangement uses TRBV19 and TRBJ2-1, with D possibly TRBD2 on 6 matching bases. The CDR3 covers 15 residues. Germline CDR1 reads LNHDA; CDR2 reads SQIVND (reference sequence). The V and J ends lost 3 bases and 1 base respectively, with 10 bases between them. The CDR3 spells CASSIQGGSYNEQFF. The CDR3 coding sequence is TGTGCCAGTAGTATCCAGGGAGGTTCCTACAATGAGCAGTTCTTC.

This clone has a single count. V and J are TRBV19 and TRBJ1-1, with 7 nucleotides matching TRBD1. The V segment lost 0 bases and the J segment 0 bases; nucleotides outside the gene matches: 4. CDR3 length: 16 amino acids. Per germline, CDR1 LNHDA and CDR2 SQIVND (reference sequence). The CDR3 DNA sequence: TGTGCCAGTAGTATAGACCCGGGACAGATGAACACTGAAGCTTTCTTT. This codes for CASSIDPGQMNTEAFF.

The rearrangement joins TRBV7-8 to TRBJ1-2; D is unresolved. The V end was cut by 5 bases, the J end by 5 bases, with 9 bases between. Germline CDR1 is SGHVS and CDR2 is FQNEAQ. The CDR3 runs to 12 residues. The CDR3 DNA sequence: TGTGCCAGCAGCCCCCTGGCGTATGGCTACACCTTC. Translated, it gives CASSPLAYGYTF.

As concerns this clone: At one boundary the junction diverges from the germline segment, which might be a read error. This chain joins TRBV29-1 and TRBJ2-7, with D perhaps TRBD1 (5 bases). The CDR3 length is 12 residues. Germline CDR1 and CDR2: SQVTM and ANQGSEA. CDR3 DNA: TGCAGCGTTGAAGGCAGGGCCTACGGGCAGTACTTC. Amino acids: CSVEGRAYGQYF.